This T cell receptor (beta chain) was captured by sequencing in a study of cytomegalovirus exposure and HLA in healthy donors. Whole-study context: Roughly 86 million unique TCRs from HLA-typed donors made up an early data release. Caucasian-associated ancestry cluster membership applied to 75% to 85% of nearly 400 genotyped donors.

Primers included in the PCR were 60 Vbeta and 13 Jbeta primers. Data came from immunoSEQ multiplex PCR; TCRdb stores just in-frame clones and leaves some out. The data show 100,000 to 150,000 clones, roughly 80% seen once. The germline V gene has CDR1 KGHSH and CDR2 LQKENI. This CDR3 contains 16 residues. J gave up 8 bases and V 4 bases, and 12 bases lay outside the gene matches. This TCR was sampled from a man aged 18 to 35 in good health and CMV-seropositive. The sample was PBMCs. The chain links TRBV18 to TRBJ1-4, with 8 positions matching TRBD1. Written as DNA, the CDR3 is TGTGCCAGCTCACGCGGGGCGGGACAGGCTGGAGAAAAACTGTTTTTT. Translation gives CASSRGAGQAGEKLFF.